This T cell receptor (beta chain) was sequenced in a study of T-cell memory formation after mild COVID-19. Study results and caveats: Contracting clones from day 15 to 85 had balanced CD4/CD8; later expanders favoured CD4+.

MiXCR, applied by TCRdb to the 5' RACE reads, yields one record per CDR3 protein. The table lists hundreds of thousands of distinct CDR3 sequences, 15% to 25% of them singletons. The CDR3 is 17 amino acids. The germline V gene encodes CDR1 KGHSH and CDR2 LQKENI. Trimming took off 3 bases at V and 6 bases at J, with 24 bases between the two ends. This clonotype showed up just once. The antigen remains unidentified. The TCR was taken from an adult woman who had mild COVID-19 (a few samples of this study predate the infection). Cell type and time point are not known. Sequences were obtained from PBMCs or a T cell subset sorted from them (not recorded which). This rearrangement joins TRBV18 to TRBJ2-7, with D possibly called TRBD1 or TRBD2 (5 bases each). The CDR3 sequence is CASSPKTPGPLSLEQYF. In nucleotides, the CDR3 is TGTGCCAGCTCACCTAAGACTCCGGGACCCCTCTCTCTCGAGCAGTACTTC.